The following is a TCR beta chain sequence with its context. It has no known antigen specificity. No quality values exist for individual bases; no much larger clone is one base distant. The sequenced samples came from patients who had active juvenile idiopathic arthritis. Cells were sorted immediately after thawing, with dead cells excluded using Live/Dead Fixable Near-IR Stain. Via the germline V gene, CDR1 is SNHLY and CDR2 FYNNEI. The junction shows trimming of 7 bases on V and 6 bases on J, plus 13 bases between the germline ends. From the cysteine up to the phenylalanine, the CDR3 has a length of 13 residues. The kept DNA is CDR3 alone, 39 bases in frame from the first base. This sample was taken from a study of circulating and synovial CD4+ cells in juvenile arthritis (dated by TCRdb to the mid-2010s). At the level of the whole study: Within each patient, the study compared the TCRbeta CDR3 repertoires of three groups: circulating HLA-DR+ CD4 T cells, bulk blood CD4 T cells, and synovial CD4 T cells. Repertoire sequencing was performed with the aim of confirming enrichment of synovial clonotypes in a circulating synovial-like CD4 T cell subset.

Library preparation was by the immunoSEQ multiplex PCR assay. TCRbeta CDR3 sequencing was performed as a commercial service by an external provider. The study's processing was this. The analyses used productive nucleotide sequences together with amino acid sequences obtained by in silico translation. Diversity was measured with Renyi entropy across alpha values, using the median of 200 repeated subsamples to equalise sample size. For clustering, the distance between each pair of repertoires was computed as one minus the Chao-modified Jaccard index, which corrected for under-sampling. Frequency-weighted overlap with synovial clonotypes was calculated across 200 sample sizes, using 200 draws without replacement for each, and the value reported was the one at the size of the smaller sample. TCRdb obtained this table from immuneACCESS and retained in-frame rearrangements with V and J assigned. These tables miss some clones; where compared with another copy, unresolved V genes account for less than half of the shortfall, and the remainder is unexplained. The DNA was the basis for D and trimming; V, J and clone size are from that table. This sample comprises some 30,000 clones, just over 90% of them detected only once. Of the sample, 2.9% is held by the ten largest clones.

Here is what the overall study found, with its caveats: Since overlap with synovium went up as sequencing depth increased, the measured fractions of shared clonotypes likely underestimated the full repertoire overlap. The difference between circulating pathogenic-like lymphocytes and bulk blood T cells was not detected by traditional Vbeta family usage analysis. CPL and bulk blood CD4 samples differed in T cell genome counts by at least an order of magnitude, so sample-size effects were addressed. Synovial and circulating pathogenic-like lymphocyte repertoires were less diverse than bulk blood CD4 repertoires, and some CPL samples were as oligoclonal as synovium. Circulating pathogenic-like lymphocytes were found to cluster with synovial T cells, and a substantially higher fraction of CDR3 sequences was shared with synovium by circulating pathogenic-like lymphocytes than by bulk blood.

The chain is assembled from TRBV2 and TRBJ2-1; the D gene is possibly TRBD1, with 6 bases matching. The clonotype comes from a human donor with juvenile idiopathic arthritis. The sample comprised CD4+ T cells from blood. At the DNA level, the sequence is TGTGCCAGCACTTTAGGGGGTGGCAATGAGCAGTTCTTC. Translated, it reads CASTLGGGNEQFF.